Listed here is a single T cell receptor beta chain. The data stem from a study of blood T cells in healthy people across ages. Germline CDR1 reads MNHEY; CDR2 reads SVGAGI. The CDR3 has 13 residues. A J-beta primer mix and a sample-barcoded 5' primer were used in a second PCR of about 7 to 12 cycles. Every single cDNA molecule received a tag from a template-switch adaptor with 12 random nucleotides. From the 5' RACE reads, TCRdb called clonotypes with MiXCR, one entry per CDR3 protein. The table shows 1.5 million to 2 million distinct CDR3 sequences, with around 48% occurring only once. This sequence originates from a woman in her thirties or forties in good health. This chain links TRBV6-5 with TRBJ2-4; TRBD1 might be the D (6 bases). The J call may not be correct, given that the DNA end is closer to TRBJ2-7. The specimen was blood. For the CDR3, the DNA is TGTGCCAGCAGTTACCATACAGGGCGCGAGCAGTACTTC. Translation: CASSYHTGREQYF.